What follows are 3 T cell receptor beta chains derived from one specimen sequenced in a study of T cells in Graves' hyperthyroidism and ophthalmopathy. The CDR3 regions of TCR beta were amplified from RNA transcripts. The primer set for the first-round RT-PCR of the TCR CDR3 was HTBI. One entry per CDR3 protein results from TCRdb running MiXCR on the multiplex PCR reads. Here the sample spans hundreds of thousands of distinct CDR3 sequences, around 22% being singletons. The material sequenced was blood. The receptor source for this set is a woman in her thirties with Graves' ophthalmopathy.

V gene TRBV2 combines with J gene TRBJ2-2, with TRBD2 matching 10 bases. V dropped 9 bases and J dropped 0; count of bases not matched to a gene: 10. Germline CDR1 SNHLY, CDR2 FYNNEI. CDR3 length: 17 amino acids. The CDR3 sequence is CARAGTSVFANTGELFF. The CDR3 DNA follows: TGTGCCAGAGCGGGGACTAGCGTATTCGCGAACACCGGGGAGCTGTTTTTT.

This clonotype was counted many times. The chain couples TRBV5-1 to TRBJ1-5; 8 positions agree with TRBD1. The V gene end was trimmed by 7 bases and the J gene end by 4 bases; junction bases not matched to a gene: 13. This CDR3 has 16 residues. Germline loops: CDR1 SGHRS, CDR2 YFSETQ. Here the CDR3 DNA reads TGCGCCAGCCAACCTTTAGGACAGGGAAGGAATCAGCCCCAGCATTTT. This translates into CASQPLGQGRNQPQHF.

This clonotype came up many times. The chain has TRBV4-3 and TRBJ1-2, with D unclear. The CDR3 has 14 residues. Germline CDR1 is LGHNA and CDR2 is YSLEER. V lost 0 bases to trimming and J lost 2 bases, with 7 bases between them. The CDR3 coding sequence is TGCGCCAGCAGCCAAGATTTGGGGAACTATGGCTACACCTTC. Its protein product is CASSQDLGNYGYTF.